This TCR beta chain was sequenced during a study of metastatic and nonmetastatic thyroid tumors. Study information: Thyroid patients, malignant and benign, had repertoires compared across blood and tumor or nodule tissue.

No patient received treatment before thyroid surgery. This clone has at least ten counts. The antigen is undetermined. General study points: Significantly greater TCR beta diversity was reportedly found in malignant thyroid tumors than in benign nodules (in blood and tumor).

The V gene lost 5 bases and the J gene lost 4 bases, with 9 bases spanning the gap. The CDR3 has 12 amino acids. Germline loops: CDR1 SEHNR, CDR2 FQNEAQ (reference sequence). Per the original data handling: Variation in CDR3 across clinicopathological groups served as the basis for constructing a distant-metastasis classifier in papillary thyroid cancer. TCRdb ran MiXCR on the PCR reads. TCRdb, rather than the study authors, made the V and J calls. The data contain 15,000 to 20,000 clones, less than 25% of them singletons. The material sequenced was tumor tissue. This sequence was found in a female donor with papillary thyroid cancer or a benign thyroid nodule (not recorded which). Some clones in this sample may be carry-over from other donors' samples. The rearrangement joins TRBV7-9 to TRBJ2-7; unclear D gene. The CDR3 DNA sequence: TGTGCCAGCAGCCCCAACAGTTACGAGCAGTACTTC. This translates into CASSPNSYEQYF.